Below are 21 T cell receptor beta chains sequenced from a single sample in a study of T cells in Graves' hyperthyroidism and ophthalmopathy. Regions amplified from RNA transcripts were the TCR beta CDR3 regions. During a first-round RT-PCR of the TCR CDR3, the HTBI primer set was used. TCRdb re-called the multiplex PCR reads through MiXCR, storing one row per CDR3 protein. The sample has about 420,000 distinct CDR3 sequences, around 15% seen once. The sequencing sample was made of blood. These receptors originate from a woman under 30 with Graves' hyperthyroidism.

This clonotype was observed a handful of times. V gene TRBV14 combines with J gene TRBJ2-5, with D perhaps TRBD1 (6 bases). V dropped 1 base and J dropped 2 bases, with 8 bases sitting between them. There are 14 residues in the CDR3. Germline loops: CDR1 SGHDN, CDR2 FVKESK. This chain's CDR3 is CASSQGTAQETQYF. In DNA, the CDR3 is TGTGCCAGCAGCCAAGGGACAGCACAAGAGACCCAGTACTTC.

This clonotype has only a few counts. The J gene is TRBJ2-1, the V gene TRBV6-1, with TRBD1 matching over 8 bases. Germline CDR1 and CDR2: MNHNS and SASEGT. V was clipped by 8 bases and J by 0 bases; unmatched bases: 6. CDR3 length equals 15 residues. In DNA, the CDR3 is TGTGCCAGCTGCAGGGGGCGAACCTCCTACAATGAGCAGTTCTTC. Translation: CASCRGRTSYNEQFF.

In this sample, this clonotype turned up many times. The rearrangement links TRBV5-1 to TRBJ1-1, with TRBD1 identical over 11 bases. Germline CDR1 SGHRS, CDR2 YFSETQ. The CDR3 covers 16 residues. V lost 3 bases and J lost 1; bases outside the gene matches: 5. This CDR3 is CASSSDRGPTNTEAFF. The CDR3 DNA follows: TGCGCCAGCAGCTCGGACAGGGGGCCGACGAACACTGAAGCTTTCTTT.

There are many counts of this clonotype. The V call is TRBV6-2 or TRBV6-3, the J call TRBJ2-1; 10 positions agree with TRBD2. The germline V gene has CDR1 MNHEY and CDR2 SVGEGT. The CDR3 sequence is 15 residues long. V shed 4 bases and J 3 bases; nucleotides not matched to a gene: 3. The CDR3 sequence is CASSSGTSDYNEQFF. DNA of the CDR3: TGTGCCAGCAGTTCCGGGACTAGCGACTACAATGAGCAGTTCTTC.

This clonotype was seen ten or more times. This chain links TRBV20-1 with TRBJ2-5; a possible D gene is TRBD2 (7 bases). The germline V gene encodes CDR1 DFQATT and CDR2 SNEGSKA (reference sequence). The V gene lost 1 base and the J gene lost 1 base, with 22 bases spanning the gap. This CDR3 is 18 amino acids long. This CDR3 reads CSARGLAGVTGPQETQYF. In DNA, the CDR3 is TGCAGTGCTAGAGGGTTGGCGGGGGTCACAGGGCCCCAAGAGACCCAGTACTTC.

The chain is built from TRBV28 and TRBJ2-3; 13 nucleotides align to TRBD2. Trimming removed 5 bases from V and 0 bases from J; junction bases left unmatched: 5. Germline V gives CDR1 MDHEN, CDR2 SYDVKM. The CDR3 sequence is 17 residues long. For the CDR3, the DNA is TGTGCCAGCAGTCATAGGACTAGCGGGAGTAGCACAGATACGCAGTATTTT. It yields the protein CASSHRTSGSSTDTQYF.

This clonotype appeared a few times. The rearrangement uses TRBV7-2 and TRBJ2-2, with D possibly TRBD1 on 5 matching bases. Germline values: CDR1 SGHTA, CDR2 FQGNSA. The CDR3 consists of 16 residues. V was cut by 3 bases and J by 3 bases, with 14 bases left in between. The CDR3 DNA reads as TGTGCCAGCAGCTTTAGGGGTAGACCTTACACCGGGGAGCTGTTTTTT. As protein: CASSFRGRPYTGELFF.

This clonotype was detected ten times or more. The J gene is TRBJ2-6, the V gene TRBV20-1, with D tentatively TRBD2 (5 bases). Germline V gene lookup returns CDR1 DFQATT and CDR2 SNEGSKA (reference sequence). V lost 5 bases and J 0 bases, leaving 8 bases between the germline ends. The CDR3 consists of 14 residues. For the CDR3, the DNA is TGCAGTGCTGAGCGGTTCTCTGGGGCCAACGTCCTGACTTTC. It specifies CSAERFSGANVLTF.

This clonotype was recorded many times. The V and J genes are TRBV18 and TRBJ1-2; D unclear. This CDR3 is built from 13 residues. The germline V gene encodes CDR1 KGHSH and CDR2 LQKENI. Trimming pared 3 bases from V and 5 bases from J, leaving 10 bases between. The CDR3 is CASSPSDGYGYTF. Written as DNA, the CDR3 is TGTGCCAGCTCACCTAGTGACGGTTATGGCTACACCTTC. Full variable domain (missing parts from reference TRBV18 and TRBJ1-2): NAGVMQNPRHLVRRRGQEARLRCSPMKGHSHVYWYRQLPEEGLKFMVYLQKENIIDESGMPKERFSAEFPKEGPSILRIQQVVRGDSAAYFCASSPSDGYGYTFGSGTRLTVV.

In this sample, this clonotype turned up many times. The rearrangement links TRBV4-3 to TRBJ2-1, with 7 bases aligning to TRBD1. CDR3 length equals 13 residues. V gave up 4 bases and J gave up 7 bases; unmatched junction bases: 4. The germline CDR1 and CDR2 sequences are LGHNA and YSLEER. CDR3 in amino acids: CASSPETGNEQFF. CDR3 nucleotide sequence: TGCGCCAGCAGCCCCGAGACAGGGAATGAGCAGTTCTTC.

This clonotype was recorded at least ten times. The V and J genes are TRBV6-6 and TRBJ1-5, with TRBD1 identical over 7 bases. The V segment lost 0 bases and the J segment 0 bases; nucleotides outside the gene matches: 8. CDR1 is MNHNY, CDR2 SVGAGI, per germline (reference sequence). The CDR3 runs 18 residues. CDR3 loop: CASSYSFSRTGSNQPQHF. Written as DNA, the CDR3 is TGTGCCAGCAGTTACTCTTTCTCCCGGACAGGTAGCAATCAGCCCCAGCATTTT.

In regard to this clonotype: The missing conserved phenylalanine or tryptophan at the end of this CDR3 makes a read error likely. The genes are TRBV12-3 or TRBV12-4 and TRBJ1-1; D is uncertain. The ends were cut back, 7 bases at V and 4 bases at J, with 16 bases in the middle. The length of the CDR3 is 14 residues. The chain's CDR3 is CASTLGRTSTEAFL. The CDR3 DNA sequence: TGTGCCAGCACCCTAGGAAGGACGTCCACTGAAGCTTTCCTT.

Concerning this clonotype itself: A much larger clonotype is one base distant, so this may be a read error. The chain carries TRBV6-1 and TRBJ1-1, with 9 positions matching TRBD1. The CDR3 consists of 15 residues. The germline V gene encodes CDR1 MNHNS and CDR2 SASEGT. Trimming at V came to 4 bases and at J to 1 base, leaving 4 bases not matched to a gene. The CDR3 region has the DNA TGTGCCAGCAGTGGGGACAGGGTCGGGAACACTGAAGCTTTCTTT. Encoded protein: CASSGDRVGNTEAFF.

The table lists this clonotype with a few counts. The CDR3 reads CASVRERTNTGELFF. For the CDR3, the DNA is TGTGCCAGCGTCCGGGAAAGGACGAACACCGGGGAGCTGTTTTTT. The chain links TRBV16 to TRBJ2-2, with D perhaps TRBD2 (5 bases). The germline V and J ends were trimmed by 8 bases and 0 bases, with 13 bases remaining between them. CDR3 length: 15 amino acids. Looked up from germline, CDR1 is KGHSY and CDR2 is FQNENV.

This clonotype was seen a handful of times. The rearrangement uses TRBV12-3 or TRBV12-4 and TRBJ1-3; D is possibly TRBD1 (5 bases). Trimming pared 8 bases from V and 0 bases from J, leaving 20 bases between. The CDR3 is 17 amino acids. The chain's CDR3 is CASGHLATGPSGNTIYF. CDR3 nucleotides: TGTGCCAGCGGACATCTAGCCACAGGCCCCTCTGGAAACACCATATATTTT.

The chain uses TRBV10-3 and TRBJ2-1; TRBD1 agrees at 10 bases. The CDR3 runs to 17 residues. Germline CDR1 is ENHRY and CDR2 is SYGVKD. V shed 3 bases and J 7 bases; nucleotides not matched to a gene: 12. Here the CDR3 reads CAISDPGQGPTPNEQFF. Here the CDR3 DNA reads TGTGCCATCAGTGACCCGGGACAGGGGCCAACACCTAATGAGCAGTTCTTC.

The V call is TRBV6-1, the J call TRBJ2-2, with TRBD1 identical over 8 bases. V shed 11 bases, J shed 3 bases, and the junction held 5 bases outside the gene matches. CDR3 length: 13 residues. CDR1 and CDR2 from the germline V gene are MNHNS and SASEGT. CDR3 coding DNA: TGTGCCGGACACAGGGGGGACACCGGGGAGCTGTTTTTT. It yields the protein CAGHRGDTGELFF.

The sample holds a few counts of this clonotype. Compared with germline, one end of the junction differs, possibly owing to a read error. This chain connects TRBV12-3 or TRBV12-4 to TRBJ1-2, with 7 nucleotides matching TRBD1. This CDR3 is built from 14 residues. This CDR3 is CASNRGGANYGHTF. In DNA, the CDR3 is TGTGCCAGCAACAGGGGAGGGGCCAACTATGGCCACACCTTC.

The J gene is TRBJ2-1, the V gene TRBV19; D is possibly TRBD1 (5 bases). Trimming cost V 2 bases and J 6 bases, with 11 bases left between them. Per germline, CDR1 LNHDA and CDR2 SQIVND (reference sequence). This CDR3 is 14 amino acids long. The DNA for the CDR3 is TGTGCCAGTAGTATACAGGGTAGATCCAATGAGCAGTTCTTC. Its translation: CASSIQGRSNEQFF. Together with reference TRBV19 and TRBJ2-1, the CDR3 gives the full variable domain: DGGITQSPKYLFRKEGQNVTLSCEQNLNHDAMYWYRQDPGQGLRLIYYSQIVNDFQKGDIAEGYSVSREKKESFPLTVTSAQKNPTAFYLCASSIQGRSNEQFFGPGTRLTVL.

In this sample, this clonotype turned up many times. The V call is TRBV28, the J call TRBJ1-2; no clear D. The V gene lost 5 bases and the J gene lost 8 bases, with 15 bases spanning the gap. The CDR3 runs to 13 residues. Germline-derived CDR1 and CDR2 are MDHEN and SYDVKM. The CDR3 bases are TGTGCCAGCAGTCTGACGGACCCCTCCGGCTACACCTTC. Translated: CASSLTDPSGYTF.

At least ten counts were recorded for this clonotype. The genes are TRBV20-1 and TRBJ1-2; unclear D gene. Deletions cut 3 bases from V and 2 bases from J, with 7 bases between. This CDR3 is 12 amino acids long. Germline-derived CDR1 and CDR2 are DFQATT and SNEGSKA (reference sequence). This CDR3 is CSARGANYGYTF. The CDR3, as DNA: TGCAGTGCTAGGGGCGCAAACTATGGCTACACCTTC.